This T cell receptor beta chain was obtained from a study of T cells in Graves' hyperthyroidism and ophthalmopathy. This clonotype was counted a few times. Amplified TCR beta CDR3 regions came from RNA transcripts. The TCR CDR3 was amplified in a first-round RT-PCR using the HTBI primer set. TCRdb processed the multiplex PCR reads anew with MiXCR; each CDR3 protein has one entry. Of approximately 600,000 distinct CDR3 sequences in the sample, 14% were seen once. Germline V gene data show CDR1 as SGHTA and CDR2 as FQGTGA. Trimming took 5 bases from V and 9 from J, leaving 20 bases between them. The CDR3 extends over 15 amino acids.

Sequencing was performed on blood. The rearrangement links TRBV7-3 to TRBJ2-1, with D possibly TRBD2 on 7 matching bases. The TCR sequence derives from a young woman with Graves' ophthalmopathy. CDR3 amino acids: CASSPSRGASSEQFF. In nucleotides, the CDR3 is TGTGCCAGCAGCCCCTCCCGGGGGGCTAGCAGTGAGCAGTTCTTC.